The T cell receptor beta chain under discussion was sequenced for a study of CD8 T cells in Susac syndrome. Study-wide findings and caveats: It was acknowledged in the study that the number of individuals who were included in its TCR sequencing and HLA analysis was relatively small.

Turning to this clonotype: As yet, its antigen is unknown.

RNA amounts of 0.5 to 1 ug underwent reverse transcription with random hexamers. Across 54 Vbeta and 13 Jbeta, immunoSEQ multiplex PCR amplified TCR beta CDR3. One entry per CDR3 protein, called by TCRdb with MiXCR from the immunoSEQ multiplex PCR reads. Of 200,000 to 250,000 distinct CDR3 sequences listed, 94% are singletons. This CDR3 contains 16 residues. V was pared by 2 bases and J by 6 bases, with 9 bases of the junction left unmatched. Germline lookup yields CDR1 MNHNY and CDR2 SVGAGI (reference sequence). The rearrangement links TRBV6-6 to TRBJ2-7; TRBD2 agrees at 11 bases. The sample taken for sequencing was CD4+ T cells from PBMCs. The clonotype was recovered from a human donor with Susac syndrome. CDR3 amino acids: CASSYASGGPSVEQYF. The CDR3 DNA sequence: TGTGCCAGCAGTTACGCTAGCGGGGGGCCGTCCGTCGAGCAGTACTTC.